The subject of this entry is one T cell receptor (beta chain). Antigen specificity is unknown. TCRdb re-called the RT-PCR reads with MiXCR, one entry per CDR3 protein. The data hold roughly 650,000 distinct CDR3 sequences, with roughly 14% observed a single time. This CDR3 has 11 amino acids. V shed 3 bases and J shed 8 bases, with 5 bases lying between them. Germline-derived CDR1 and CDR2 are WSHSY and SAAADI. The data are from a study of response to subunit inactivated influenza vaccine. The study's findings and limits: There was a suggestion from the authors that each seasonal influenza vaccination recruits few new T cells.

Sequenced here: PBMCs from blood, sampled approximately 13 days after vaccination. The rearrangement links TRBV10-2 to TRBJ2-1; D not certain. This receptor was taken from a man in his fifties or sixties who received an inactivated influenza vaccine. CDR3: CASSDLHEQFF. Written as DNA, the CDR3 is TGCGCCAGCAGTGATCTCCATGAGCAGTTCTTC.